This T cell receptor beta chain appears in the sequencing data of a study of blood T cell repertoires in COVID-19. Study summary: Both acute and convalescent COVID-19 samples were obtained from the United States, Italy and Spain. Nucleic acid was either cDNA or gDNA, and it came from T cells, B-cell-depleted T cells, or PBMCs.

Original methodology: Amplifying reference gene primers gave estimates of nucleated cell counts. The method was immunoSEQ multiplex PCR; TCRdb's version includes in-frame clones alone and lacks a portion of them. V, J and clone size are taken as reported in that table, and D and trimming were inferred from the DNA itself. The data contain 200,000 to 250,000 clones, approximately 84% of them singletons. Per germline, CDR1 SGHRS and CDR2 YFSETQ. V was trimmed by 3 bases and J by 4 bases, leaving 10 bases between them. This CDR3 is built from 13 residues. The sequencing input was peripheral blood. The chain recombines TRBV5-1 with TRBJ1-1; D unresolved. The source of this sequence is a woman in her forties or fifties with active or convalescent COVID-19. CDR3 in DNA: TGCGCCAGCAGCTACGGATCGGGCACTGAAGCTTTCTTT. Amino acids: CASSYGSGTEAFF.